Sequencing of this TCR beta chain was carried out in a study of technical replicates of blood from a handful of donors. TCRdb's table, derived via immunoSEQ multiplex PCR, lists solely in-frame clones and lacks some. The sample yields around 71,000 clones, roughly 92% seen once. This clonotype was obtained from a human donor in good health. Material for sequencing was T cells isolated from PBMCs.

The CDR3 here is CASSGQVGTEAFF. The DNA for the CDR3 is TGTGCCAGCAGCGGACAGGTTGGCACTGAAGCTTTCTTT. This rearrangement joins TRBV9 to TRBJ1-1; D might be TRBD1 (6 bases). V was cut by 3 bases and J by 4 bases, with 10 bases left in between. CDR3 length: 13 amino acids. CDR1 and CDR2 (germline): SGDLS, YYNGEE.